The 12 T cell receptor beta chains given below trace back to one sample, sequenced in a study of T cell repertoires in ileal Crohn's disease. Time point meaning: inflamed ileum from the surgical specimen. Libraries were prepared by immunoSEQ multiplex PCR; TCRdb keeps only in-frame clonotypes and omits some of them. Of approximately 700 clones listed, around 98% were seen once; the top ten hold roughly 2.2%. The sample was ileal tissue. The receptors derive from an adult with Crohn's disease.

The chain is built from TRBV5-1 and TRBJ1-2; weak D call: TRBD1 (5 bases). Germline V gives CDR1 SGHRS, CDR2 YFSETQ. The V gene lost 2 bases and the J gene lost 8 bases, with 19 bases spanning the gap. The CDR3 runs 15 residues. CDR3 coding DNA: TGCGCCAGCAGCTTACGACAGTCCGTTGGAGGCGGCTACACCTTC. It specifies CASSLRQSVGGGYTF.

The chain has TRBV7-8 and TRBJ2-1; TRBD2 is a possible D gene (6 bases). V was trimmed by 1 base and J by 9 bases, leaving 16 bases between them. The CDR3 covers 15 residues. Germline V gives CDR1 SGHVS, CDR2 FQNEAQ. The CDR3 loop is CASSLEVVGEVEQFF. The DNA of the CDR3 is TGTGCCAGCAGCTTAGAGGTGGTAGGGGAGGTTGAGCAGTTCTTC.

This rearrangement joins TRBV27 to TRBJ1-1; unclear D gene. CDR3 length equals 12 residues. Germline V gene sequence: CDR1 MNHEY, CDR2 SMNVEV (reference sequence). Trimming pared 6 bases from V and 8 bases from J, leaving 13 bases between. For the CDR3, the DNA is TGTGCCAGCAGCCAAGGACTTGCCGAAGCTTTCTTT. It yields the protein CASSQGLAEAFF.

The CDR3 reads CASSVVGTSGALSSYNEQFF. In DNA form, the CDR3 reads TGTGCCAGCAGCGTAGTCGGGACTAGCGGGGCCCTGAGCTCCTACAATGAGCAGTTCTTC. This chain joins TRBV9 and TRBJ2-1, with TRBD2 matching 13 bases. Germline loops: CDR1 SGDLS, CDR2 YYNGEE. The CDR3 covers 20 residues. Unmatched junction bases numbered 9, after V lost 0 bases and J lost 0 bases. The full variable domain, completed using reference TRBV9 and TRBJ2-1, is DSGVTQTPKHLITATGQRVTLRCSPRSGDLSVYWYQQSLDQGLQFLIQYYNGEERAKGNILERFSAQQFPDLHSELNLSSLELGDSALYFCASSVVGTSGALSSYNEQFFGPGTRLTVL.

The gene calls are TRBV5-5 and TRBJ1-4; no clear D. CDR3 length equals 13 residues. CDR1 SGHKS and CDR2 YYEKEE come from the germline V gene (reference sequence). Trimming took 4 bases from V and 0 from J, leaving 4 bases between them. The CDR3 DNA reads TGTGCCAGCAGCAGTCCAACTAATGAAAAACTGTTTTTT. Encoded protein: CASSSPTNEKLFF.

The V call is TRBV19, the J call TRBJ2-2; 11 nucleotides agree with TRBD1. The CDR3 length is 14 residues. Germline V gene data show CDR1 as LNHDA and CDR2 as SQIVND (reference sequence). V gave up 6 bases and J gave up 4 bases; unmatched junction bases: 1. The CDR3 DNA sequence: TGTGCCAGTAGCGGGACAGGGGGCACCGGGGAGCTGTTTTTT. This gives the protein CASSGTGGTGELFF.

The rearrangement uses TRBV7-2 and TRBJ2-5, with D perhaps TRBD2 (6 bases). Trimming left V 5 bases short and J 0 bases short, with 13 bases between. Germline assignment: CDR1 SGHTA and CDR2 FQGNSA. The CDR3 contains 15 residues. This chain's CDR3 is CASSLYGRYQETQYF. Here the CDR3 DNA reads TGTGCCAGCAGCCTCTATGGGAGGTACCAAGAGACCCAGTACTTC.

The rearrangement links TRBV5-6 to TRBJ1-3, with D possibly being TRBD1 (5 bases). This CDR3 has 15 amino acids. The V end lost 0 bases, the J end lost 7 bases, and 14 bases lay between the germline ends. CDR1 SGHDT and CDR2 YYEEEE come from the germline V gene. The DNA of the CDR3 is TGTGCCAGCAGCTTGGTAGGGGAAAGGAGGAACACCATATATTTT. This translates into CASSLVGERRNTIYF. Drawing the rest from reference TRBV5-6 and TRBJ1-3, the complete variable domain is DAGVTQSPTHLIKTRGQQVTLRCSPKSGHDTVSWYQQALGQGPQFIFQYYEEEERQRGNFPDRFSGHQFPNYSSELNVNALLLGDSALYLCASSLVGERRNTIYFGEGSWLTVV.

The table lists this clone with a count of one. V usage is TRBV9 and J usage is TRBJ2-1; D call uncertain. Germline CDR1 reads SGDLS; CDR2 reads YYNGEE. The germline V and J ends were trimmed by 3 bases and 4 bases, with 8 bases remaining between them. The CDR3 contains 13 residues. Written as DNA, the CDR3 is TGTGCCAGCAGCGCCCCTTATTACAATGAGCAGTTCTTC. Translated: CASSAPYYNEQFF.

V gene TRBV2 combines with J gene TRBJ2-7; no reliable D call. CDR1 is SNHLY and CDR2 is FYNNEI in the germline V gene. The CDR3 has 14 amino acids. The V and J ends lost 6 bases and 1 base respectively, with 13 bases between them. Written as DNA, the CDR3 is TGTGCCAGCAGCTTCTTGGGCGAATCCTACGAGCAGTACGTC. It specifies CASSFLGESYEQYV.

The rearrangement links TRBV6-1 to TRBJ2-5; TRBD2 is a possible D gene (6 bases). The germline V and J ends were trimmed by 7 bases and 0 bases, with 9 bases remaining between them. CDR3 length: 13 amino acids. Germline CDR1 reads MNHNS; CDR2 reads SASEGT. The CDR3 region has the DNA TGTGCCAGCAAGCGACTAGACCAAGAGACCCAGTACTTC. Amino acids: CASKRLDQETQYF.

This clone was counted once. The rearrangement links TRBV10-3 to TRBJ2-7; 8 bases map to TRBD1. This CDR3 is built from 15 residues. Per the germline V gene, CDR1 is ENHRY and CDR2 is SYGVKD. V shed 2 bases and J 2 bases; nucleotides not matched to a gene: 5. As DNA, the CDR3 is TGTGCCATCAGTGAGGGACAGGGAATCCCCTACGAGCAGTACGTC. Its translation: CAISEGQGIPYEQYV.